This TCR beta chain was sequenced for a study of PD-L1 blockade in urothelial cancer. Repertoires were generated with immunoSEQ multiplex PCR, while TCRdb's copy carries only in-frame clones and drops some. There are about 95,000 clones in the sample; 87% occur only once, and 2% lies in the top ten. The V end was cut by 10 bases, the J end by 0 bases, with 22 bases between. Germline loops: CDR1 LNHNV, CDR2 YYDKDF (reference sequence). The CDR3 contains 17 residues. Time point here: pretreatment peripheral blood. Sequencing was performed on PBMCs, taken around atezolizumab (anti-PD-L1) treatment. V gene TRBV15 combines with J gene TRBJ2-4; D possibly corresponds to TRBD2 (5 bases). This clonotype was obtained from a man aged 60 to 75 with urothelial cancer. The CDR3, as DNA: TGTGCCAACGGACTCACCCTTTCCCCTCTAGCCAAAAACATTCAGTACTTC. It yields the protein CANGLTLSPLAKNIQYF.